This TCR beta chain comes out of a study of T cells expressing NK-cell markers. In germline, CDR1 is GTSNPN, CDR2 SVGIG (reference sequence). The CDR3 runs to 13 residues. TCRdb reprocessed the 5' RACE reads, with one entry per CDR3 protein and no DNA. The sample features about 400,000 distinct CDR3 sequences, with roughly 10% in its top ten. The sample consisted of blood T cells: a sorted CD56 or NKG2C T cell subset, CD4+ or CD8+ T cells, or bulk PBMC T cells (not recorded which). The chain is built from TRBV30 and TRBJ1-1. The sequence was obtained from a woman aged 50 to 65 in good health. The CDR3 loop is CAWSARFGSEAFF.